Below, one T cell receptor (beta chain) is given with its context. The antigen is unknown. The CDR3 has 17 residues. The germline V gene has CDR1 SGHDT and CDR2 YYEEEE. V lost 2 bases, J lost 6 bases, and 21 bases lay in between. Clones were read by immunoSEQ multiplex PCR, and TCRdb kept only the in-frame ones, dropping some. The table lists 80,000 to 100,000 clones, over 70% of them singletons. Mismatch repair deficiency was confirmed in all patients, by PCR or immunohistochemistry. TCR sequencing covered a few patients who responded to pembrolizumab. The sample comes from a study of PD-1 blockade in mismatch repair-deficient tumors. Study-level information: Enrolled about 2012-2016, patients had progressing, pretreated mismatch repair-deficient cancers of 12 to 13 types. General study findings and limits: Tumor-resident clones, often undetectable pretreatment in blood, expanded then contracted after pembrolizumab.

This receptor was identified in an adult with mismatch repair-deficient cancer. The chain recombines TRBV5-6 with TRBJ1-5; no firm D call. Source: peripheral blood, taken 12 weeks after starting pembrolizumab. CDR3 protein: CASSLGPVSRSAQPQHF. The CDR3 DNA is TGTGCCAGCAGCTTAGGTCCCGTAAGCAGGTCGGCTCAGCCCCAGCATTTT.